This T cell receptor (beta chain) was identified in a study of response to subunit inactivated influenza vaccine. From germline, CDR1 is DFQATT and CDR2 SNEGSKA (reference sequence). The CDR3 length is 12 residues. V shed 6 bases and J shed 1 base, with 9 bases lying between them. One entry per CDR3 protein results from TCRdb running MiXCR on the RT-PCR reads. The profile shows around 480,000 distinct CDR3 sequences, 16% of them singletons. This clonotype was recorded a few times. Material: CD4+ T cells sorted from PBMCs, obtained 23 months after vaccination. This TCR derives from a man between 50 and 75 years old who received an inactivated influenza vaccine. The J gene is TRBJ1-1, the V gene TRBV20-1, with D hard to call. CDR3 region: CSARRGNTEAFF. The CDR3 DNA reads as TGCAGTGCCCGACGGGGGAACACTGAAGCTTTCTTT.